The source of this T cell receptor beta chain is a study of shared clonotypes between healthy human individuals. Overall study findings and caveats: When naive CD4 clonotypes were compared across a few donors, 5% to 5.5% were shared.

The table came from immunoSEQ multiplex PCR; TCRdb's copy has only in-frame clones and leaves some out. The profile covers roughly 700,000 clones, with approximately 74% appearing a single time and about 1.8% taken by the ten largest. Worth noting for this clone: Its specificity is unknown.

CDR1 and CDR2 (germline): LNHDA, SQIVND (reference sequence). V was pared by 0 bases and J by 4 bases, with 16 bases between. The length of the CDR3 is 17 residues. V and J are TRBV19 and TRBJ1-5; D call uncertain. The sequenced sample consisted of memory CD4+ T cells sorted from blood. Subset meaning: CD45RA-negative fraction. This sequence was found in a woman in her twenties or thirties in good health. In nucleotides, the CDR3 is TGTGCCAGTAGTATAGATCCGTCAGACCACCTAAATCAGCCCCAGCATTTT. Amino acids: CASSIDPSDHLNQPQHF.